These 5 T cell receptor beta chains share one sample of origin, sequenced in a study of beta chain features in type 1 diabetes listed by TCRdb under 2018. Beyond this particular receptor, the publication reports: A moderate but significant shortening of TCRB CDR3 length was observed in type 1 diabetes patients in all four CD4+ subsets.

Their antigens remain unidentified. The method was the immunoSEQ multiplex PCR assay. The entire isolated RNA was reverse transcribed using the High Capacity cDNA Reverse Transcription Kit, and thus expressed TCRB transcripts were sequenced. As stored in TCRdb, this immuneACCESS dataset retains in-frame rearrangements with V and J assigned. A fraction of the clones does not appear; measured against another copy, unresolved V genes explain less than half of the discrepancy, and the remainder lacks a known reason. The sample table lists over 120,000 clones, about 13% of them with a count of one. About 1.3% of the sample is taken by the ten largest. The material sequenced was central memory CD4+ T cells from blood. The receptors come from a man aged 18 to 29 with type 1 diabetes.

The J gene is TRBJ2-2, the V gene TRBV7-6; D not resolved. This CDR3 contains 12 residues. The V and J ends lost 4 bases and 6 bases respectively, with 6 bases between them. Germline loops: CDR1 SGHVS, CDR2 FNYEAQ. Here the CDR3 reads CASSSPAGELFF. The CDR3 DNA reads TGTGCCAGCAGCTCCCCTGCCGGGGAGCTGTTTTTT. Looking up the rest from reference TRBV7-6 and TRBJ2-2 gives the full variable domain: GAGVSQSPRYKVTKRGQDVALRCDPISGHVSLYWYRQALGQGPEFLTYFNYEAQQDKSGLPNDRFSAERPEGSISTLTIQRTEQRDSAMYRCASSSPAGELFFGEGSRLTVL.

This clone was recorded a few times. The chain couples TRBV25-1 to TRBJ2-7; 7 bases align to TRBD1. Germline V CDR1 and CDR2: MGHDK, SYGVNS. The V gene end was trimmed by 3 bases and the J gene end by 2 bases; junction bases not matched to a gene: 4. This CDR3 region has 14 residues. The CDR3: CASSDRQGTYEQYF. As DNA, the CDR3 is TGTGCCAGCAGTGACCGACAGGGAACCTACGAGCAGTACTTC.

V usage is TRBV20-1 and J usage is TRBJ1-2, with unresolved D. With 8 bases removed from V and 5 bases from J, the gap between germline ends came to 6 bases. Germline V gene sequence: CDR1 DFQATT, CDR2 SNEGSKA (reference sequence). The CDR3 is 9 residues long. The CDR3 sequence is CSPGYGYTF. As DNA, the CDR3 is TGCAGTCCCGGTTATGGCTACACCTTC.

In this sample, this clone turned up a few times. The CDR3 loop reads CASSDISSYTF. The CDR3 nucleotides are TGTGCCAGCAGTGATATCTCCTCCTACACCTTC. The chain is built from TRBV25-1 and TRBJ1-2; no clear D. CDR1 and CDR2 (germline): MGHDK, SYGVNS. The ends were cut back, 3 bases at V and 10 bases at J, with 9 bases in the middle. The CDR3 loop spans 11 amino acids.

There are many counts of this clone. This rearrangement joins TRBV6-6 to TRBJ2-7; 8 bases agree with TRBD1. The V segment lost 6 bases and the J segment 3 bases; nucleotides outside the gene matches: 10. This CDR3 has 15 residues. CDR1 is MNHNY, CDR2 SVGAGI, per germline (reference sequence). The chain's CDR3 is CASSSTGGYFYEQYF. The CDR3 DNA is TGTGCCAGCAGCTCCACAGGGGGATACTTCTACGAGCAGTACTTC.